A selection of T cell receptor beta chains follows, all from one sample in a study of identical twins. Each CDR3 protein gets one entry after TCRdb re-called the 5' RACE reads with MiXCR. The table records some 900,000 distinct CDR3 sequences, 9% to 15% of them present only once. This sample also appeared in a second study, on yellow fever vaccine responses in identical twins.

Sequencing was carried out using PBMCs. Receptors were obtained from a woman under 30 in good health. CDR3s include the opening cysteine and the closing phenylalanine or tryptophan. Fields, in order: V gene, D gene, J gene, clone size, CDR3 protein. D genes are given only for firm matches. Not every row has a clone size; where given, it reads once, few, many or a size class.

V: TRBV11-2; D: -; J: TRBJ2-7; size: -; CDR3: CASSLRGLSRDEQYF
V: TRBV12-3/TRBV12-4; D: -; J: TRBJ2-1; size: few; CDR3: CASSPRGAGAANEQFF
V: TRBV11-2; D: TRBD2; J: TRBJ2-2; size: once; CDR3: CASSSPGLAGKNTGELFF
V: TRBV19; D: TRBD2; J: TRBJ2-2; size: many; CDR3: CASSRSGLYPGELFF
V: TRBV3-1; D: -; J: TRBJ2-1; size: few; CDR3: CASSQSEKRPYNEQFF
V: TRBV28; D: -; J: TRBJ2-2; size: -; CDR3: CASRPTGPGELFF
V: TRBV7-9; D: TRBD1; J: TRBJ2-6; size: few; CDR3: CASSLGTGSGANVLTF
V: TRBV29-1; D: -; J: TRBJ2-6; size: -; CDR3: CSVIGEETQSSGANVLTF
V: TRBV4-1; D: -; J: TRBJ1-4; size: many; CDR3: CASSQDRGGSKEKLFF
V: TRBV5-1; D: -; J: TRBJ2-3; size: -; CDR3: CASRVSLASTDTQYF
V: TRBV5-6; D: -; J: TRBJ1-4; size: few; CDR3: CASSSSTAGGTNEKLFF
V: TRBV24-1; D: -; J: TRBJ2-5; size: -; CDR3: CATSDSGLQETQYF
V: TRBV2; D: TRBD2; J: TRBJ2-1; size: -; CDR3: CASSPGTSGPVGRSNEQFF
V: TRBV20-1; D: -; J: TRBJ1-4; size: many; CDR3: CSARGSTNEKLFF
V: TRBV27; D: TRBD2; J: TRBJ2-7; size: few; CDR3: CASSAGLAVYEQYF
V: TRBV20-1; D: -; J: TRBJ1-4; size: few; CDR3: CSARDGIINEKLFF
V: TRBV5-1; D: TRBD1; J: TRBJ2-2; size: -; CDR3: CASSLTTGGIAGELFF
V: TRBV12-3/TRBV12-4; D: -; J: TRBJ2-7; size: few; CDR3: CASSLGTTGDEQYF
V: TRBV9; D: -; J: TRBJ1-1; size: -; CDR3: CASSPPAGGITEAFF
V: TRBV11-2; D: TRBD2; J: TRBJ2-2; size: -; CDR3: CASSLGILAGVSTGELFF
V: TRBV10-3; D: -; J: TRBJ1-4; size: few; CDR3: CAIKGLPNEKLFF
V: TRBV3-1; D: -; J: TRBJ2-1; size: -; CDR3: CASSQVETDEQFF
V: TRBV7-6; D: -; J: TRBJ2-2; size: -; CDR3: CASSLYSRVTGELFF
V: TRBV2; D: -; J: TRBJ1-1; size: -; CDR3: CASSPDRRMNTEAFF
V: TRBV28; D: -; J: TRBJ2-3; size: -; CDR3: CASHAVLTTDTQYF
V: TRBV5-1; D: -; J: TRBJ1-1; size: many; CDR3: CASSLGGWDTEAFF
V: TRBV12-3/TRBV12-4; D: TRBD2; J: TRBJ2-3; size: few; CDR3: CASSSRIAGDTDTQYF
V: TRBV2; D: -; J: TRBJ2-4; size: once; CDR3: CASGTSLDAQYF
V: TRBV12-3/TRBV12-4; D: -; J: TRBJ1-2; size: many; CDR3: CASSFVPQNYGYTF
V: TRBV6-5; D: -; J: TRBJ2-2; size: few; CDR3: CASSSRDSWTNTGELFF
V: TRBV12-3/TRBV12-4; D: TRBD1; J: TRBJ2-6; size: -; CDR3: CAICLNRDRGPGANVLTF
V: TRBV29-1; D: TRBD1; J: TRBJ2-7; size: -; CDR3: CSVTRQGSSYEQYF
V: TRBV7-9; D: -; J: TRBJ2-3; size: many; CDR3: CASSLERRSHTDTQYF
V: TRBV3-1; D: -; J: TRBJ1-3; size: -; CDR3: CASSHPQGNTIYF
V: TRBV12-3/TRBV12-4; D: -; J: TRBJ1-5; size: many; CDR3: CASSLGLSNQPQHF
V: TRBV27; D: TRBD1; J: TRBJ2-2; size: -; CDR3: CASSFRTGGTGELFF
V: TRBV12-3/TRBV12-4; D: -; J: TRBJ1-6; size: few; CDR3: CASKTDVNNSPLHF
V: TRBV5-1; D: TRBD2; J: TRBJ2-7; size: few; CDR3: CASREGTRAPYEQYF
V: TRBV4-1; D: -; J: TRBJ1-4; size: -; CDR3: CASSQQKTIAPGKLFF
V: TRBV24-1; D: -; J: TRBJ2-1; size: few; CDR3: CATSDLWESQFF
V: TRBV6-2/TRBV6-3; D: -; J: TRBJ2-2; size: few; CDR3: CASSSPADLTGELFF
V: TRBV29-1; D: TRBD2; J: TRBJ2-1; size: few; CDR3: CSAMGGDFNEQFF
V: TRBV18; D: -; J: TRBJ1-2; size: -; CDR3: CASSTGQLLNYGYTF
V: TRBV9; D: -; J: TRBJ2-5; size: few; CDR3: CASSVRLQGGGETQYF
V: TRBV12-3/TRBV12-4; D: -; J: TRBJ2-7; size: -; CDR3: CASSSPGTLYEQYF
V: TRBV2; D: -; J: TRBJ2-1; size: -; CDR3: CASSDGVLSYNEQFF
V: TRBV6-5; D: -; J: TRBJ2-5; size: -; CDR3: CASSYSEQETQYF
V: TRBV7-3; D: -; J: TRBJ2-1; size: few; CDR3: CASSLRVAWSDNEQFF
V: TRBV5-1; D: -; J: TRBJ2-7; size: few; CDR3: CASRRGTSGSGSYEQYF
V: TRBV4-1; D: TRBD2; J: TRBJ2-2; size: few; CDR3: CASSQDVRTSGDTGELFF
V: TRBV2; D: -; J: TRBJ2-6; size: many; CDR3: CASSDSWTRAGANVLTF
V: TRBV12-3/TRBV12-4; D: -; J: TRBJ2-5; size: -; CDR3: CASSVGGALMETQYF
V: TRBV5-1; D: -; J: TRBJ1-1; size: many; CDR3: CASNHPGVPEAFF
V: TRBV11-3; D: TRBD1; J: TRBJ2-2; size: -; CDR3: CASSHRAQGGNTGELFF
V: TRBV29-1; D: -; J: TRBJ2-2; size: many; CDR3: CSGTGLRTGELFF
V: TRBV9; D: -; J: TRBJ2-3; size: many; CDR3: CASSSYGGTTDTQYF